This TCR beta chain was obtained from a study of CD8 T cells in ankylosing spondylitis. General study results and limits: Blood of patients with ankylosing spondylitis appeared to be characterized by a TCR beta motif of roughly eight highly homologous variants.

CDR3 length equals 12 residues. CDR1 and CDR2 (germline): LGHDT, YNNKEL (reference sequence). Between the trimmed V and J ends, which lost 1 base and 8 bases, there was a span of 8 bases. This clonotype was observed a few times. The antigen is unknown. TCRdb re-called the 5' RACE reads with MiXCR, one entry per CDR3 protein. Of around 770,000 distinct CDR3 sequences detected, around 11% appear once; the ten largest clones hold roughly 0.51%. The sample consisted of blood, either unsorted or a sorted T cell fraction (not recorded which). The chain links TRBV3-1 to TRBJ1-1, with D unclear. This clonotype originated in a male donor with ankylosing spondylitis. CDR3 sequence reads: CASSQVGQEAFF. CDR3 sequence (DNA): TGTGCCAGCAGCCAAGTAGGGCAGGAAGCTTTCTTT. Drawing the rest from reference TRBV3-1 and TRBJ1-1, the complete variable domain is DTAVSQTPKYLVTQMGNDKSIKCEQNLGHDTMYWYKQDSKKFLKIMFSYNNKELIINETVPNRFSPKSPDKAHLNLHINSLELGDSAVYFCASSQVGQEAFFGQGTRLTVV.